This TCR beta chain is from a study of tumor and adjacent non-tumor tissue in lung cancer. On the study more broadly: The cohort had under 15 adenocarcinoma, a couple of squamous cell and 1 small cell patients. Aged about 31 to 80 years, patients included roughly ten men and 5 women with stage I to III disease.

RNA was extracted from bulk tissue without any cell sorting. The normal lung tissue was taken more than 3 cm from the tumor edge. CDR3 length: 17 residues. A modified ARM-PCR protocol with three rounds of nested PCR amplified TCRbeta. TCRdb re-called the multiplex PCR reads with MiXCR, one entry per CDR3 protein. Of over 100,000 distinct CDR3 sequences in the sample, 62% are singletons; the top ten hold around 20%. In the case of this clonotype: A much larger clone is a single base away; this may be a read error.

The sample was distant non-tumor lung tissue. This receptor was obtained from a man in his sixties with non-small cell lung cancer. This chain joins TRBV12-3 or TRBV12-4 and TRBJ2-1, with 9 bases matching TRBD1. The CDR3 here is CASSSPGQGRLYSEQFF. The CDR3 DNA reads as TGTGCCAGCAGTTCCCCCGGACAGGGGAGGTTGTACAGTGAGCAGTTCTTC.